This passage covers 30 T cell receptor beta chains from one sample sequenced in a study of CD8 T cells in ankylosing spondylitis (dated 2017 in TCRdb). The library was made by 5' RACE. The run used an Illumina HiSeq 2500. TCRdb ran its own pipeline on the public reads, namely fastp trimming at Q25 and MiXCR clone calling, and kept in-frame beta chains. Every CDR3 protein is listed once, alongside the most common genes and DNA of its rows. Across this sample there are about 39,000 distinct CDR3 sequences, with roughly 3.1% seen only once. About 2.8% of the sample is taken by the ten largest. Specimen: blood, either unsorted or a sorted T cell fraction (not recorded which). The receptors come from a male donor with ankylosing spondylitis or in good health (not recorded which).

This clonotype has ten or more counts. V is TRBV9 and J is TRBJ2-1; 9 nucleotides agree with TRBD2. Per the germline V gene, CDR1 is SGDLS and CDR2 is YYNGEE. This CDR3 comprises 17 residues. V was pared by 0 bases and J by 6 bases, with 10 bases of the junction left unmatched. CDR3 protein: CASSVARAGGLFNEQFF. The DNA of the CDR3 is TGTGCCAGCAGCGTAGCTCGGGCGGGGGGGCTGTTCAATGAGCAGTTCTTC.

This clonotype was counted only a few times. A much more abundant neighbour one base away suggests this may be a read error. The chain is built from TRBV9 and TRBJ2-3; no reliable D call. The DNA matches TRBJ1-5 better at its end, which makes the J call doubtful. CDR3 length equals 13 residues. Germline lookup yields CDR1 SGDLS and CDR2 YYNGEE. The CDR3: CASSVMGGDTQHF. CDR3 DNA sequence: TGTGCCAGCAGCGTAATGGGAGGAGATACGCAGCATTTT.

This clonotype was detected only a few times. The V and J genes are TRBV9 and TRBJ2-2; D might be TRBD1 (6 bases). The V end lost 4 bases, the J end lost 2 bases, and 9 bases lay between the germline ends. The CDR3 is 14 amino acids. From germline, CDR1 is SGDLS and CDR2 YYNGEE. As DNA, the CDR3 is TGTGCCAGCAGCCAGGACAGAAACACCGGGGAGCTGTTTTTT. Amino acids: CASSQDRNTGELFF.

This clonotype was detected many times. The gene calls are TRBV9 and TRBJ1-1, with 12 nucleotides matching TRBD1. CDR3 size: 19 residues. Trimming cost V 3 bases and J 0 bases; bases outside gene matches: 12. From germline, CDR1 is SGDLS and CDR2 YYNGEE. The CDR3 reads CASSGGTGGAGGVNTEAFF. CDR3 coding DNA: TGTGCCAGCAGCGGCGGGACAGGGGGCGCCGGGGGAGTGAACACTGAAGCTTTCTTT.

The chain carries TRBV10-1 and TRBJ2-2; 14 bases align to TRBD2. Germline V gives CDR1 WNHNN, CDR2 SYGVQD (reference sequence). With V trimmed by 3 bases and J by 0 bases, 3 bases remained unmatched. The CDR3 loop spans 18 amino acids. CDR3 residues: CASSDGTSGGTNTGELFF. In nucleotides, the CDR3 is TGCGCCAGCAGTGATGGGACTAGCGGGGGAACGAACACCGGGGAGCTGTTTTTT.

This clonotype has ten or more counts. The chain carries TRBV9 and TRBJ2-1, with TRBD2 matching over 9 bases. The ends lost 2 bases at V and 8 bases at J; junction bases unmatched: 8. The CDR3 runs 15 residues. Germline CDR1 is SGDLS and CDR2 is YYNGEE. CDR3 residues: CASSVSGTSSYEQFF. The CDR3 nucleotides read TGTGCCAGCAGCGTCTCCGGGACTAGCAGCTATGAGCAGTTCTTC.

This clonotype has ten or more counts. The chain carries TRBV9 and TRBJ2-1; the match to TRBD1 covers 11 bases. Germline CDR1 SGDLS, CDR2 YYNGEE. With V trimmed by 0 bases and J by 14 bases, 13 bases remained unmatched. The CDR3 is 16 amino acids. The CDR3 DNA is TGTGCCAGCAGCGTAGCTTGGAGTGGGGACAGGGGGAGGAAGTTCTTC. Translation: CASSVAWSGDRGRKFF.

This clonotype was seen repeatedly, ten times or more. The rearrangement links TRBV9 to TRBJ2-5; 10 nucleotides line up with TRBD1. J lost 5 bases, V lost 3 bases, and 16 bases had no gene match. Looked up from germline, CDR1 is SGDLS and CDR2 is YYNGEE. CDR3 length equals 18 residues. The CDR3 sequence is CASSGTTSIDRGRETQYF. The DNA for the CDR3 is TGTGCCAGCAGCGGAACCACCTCCATCGACAGGGGGCGGGAGACCCAGTACTTC.

Many counts were recorded for this clonotype. V is TRBV9 and J is TRBJ1-1, with 8 positions matching TRBD1. Germline V gene lookup returns CDR1 SGDLS and CDR2 YYNGEE. The CDR3 is 15 amino acids. J was trimmed by 3 bases and V by 4 bases; bases with no gene match: 8. The CDR3 DNA follows: TGTGCCAGCAGCACCATCGGACAGGGCCACACTGAAGCTTTCTTT. Protein: CASSTIGQGHTEAFF.

V gene TRBV9 combines with J gene TRBJ2-5; 12 nucleotides match TRBD2. V was pared by 3 bases and J by 1 base, with 1 base of the junction left unmatched. The CDR3 spans 15 residues. Per the germline V gene, CDR1 is SGDLS and CDR2 is YYNGEE. Here the CDR3 reads CASSATSGGQETQYF. The CDR3, as DNA: TGTGCCAGCAGCGCGACTAGCGGGGGCCAAGAGACCCAGTACTTC.

This clonotype was recorded many times. V gene TRBV9 combines with J gene TRBJ2-1; D possibly corresponds to TRBD2 (5 bases). This CDR3 region has 16 residues. Trimming cost V 0 bases and J 4 bases, with 14 bases left between them. CDR1 SGDLS and CDR2 YYNGEE come from the germline V gene. Here the CDR3 DNA reads TGTGCCAGCAGCGTAGGAGGGCGACGGCTTTACAATGAGCAGTTCTTC. This encodes CASSVGGRRLYNEQFF.

This clonotype has at least ten counts. The rearrangement joins TRBV9 to TRBJ2-5; 8 nucleotides match TRBD2. V was pared by 0 bases and J by 5 bases, with 3 bases of the junction left unmatched. The CDR3 has 14 residues. The V gene's germline CDR1 is SGDLS and CDR2 YYNGEE. Written as DNA, the CDR3 is TGTGCCAGCAGCGTAGCGGGGGGGCCTGAGACCCAGTACTTC. Its protein product is CASSVAGGPETQYF.

This clonotype has ten or more counts. The V and J genes are TRBV9 and TRBJ2-3; 9 bases map to TRBD1. Trimming took 0 bases from V and 4 from J; bases not matched to a gene: 6. Germline CDR1 is SGDLS and CDR2 is YYNGEE. The CDR3 length is 16 residues. The CDR3 nucleotides read TGTGCCAGCAGCGTAGCTCTGGGACAGGGCGCAGATACGCAGTATTTT. Translating it yields CASSVALGQGADTQYF.

This clonotype was picked up many times. The chain joins TRBV9 to TRBJ2-1, with TRBD2 matching 9 bases. The germline CDR1 and CDR2 sequences are SGDLS and YYNGEE. The V and J ends lost 0 bases and 0 bases, in that order; junction bases with no gene match: 7. The CDR3 runs to 18 residues. The CDR3 spells CASSVEGLAWSSYNEQFF. The CDR3 coding sequence is TGTGCCAGCAGCGTAGAAGGACTAGCGTGGAGCTCCTACAATGAGCAGTTCTTC. The entire variable domain, with the rest obtained from reference TRBV9 and TRBJ2-1, is as follows: DSGVTQTPKHLITATGQRVTLRCSPRSGDLSVYWYQQSLDQGLQFLIQYYNGEERAKGNILERFSAQQFPDLHSELNLSSLELGDSALYFCASSVEGLAWSSYNEQFFGPGTRLTVL.

This clonotype has a count of ten or more. The rearrangement uses TRBV9 and TRBJ1-1; no clear D. The CDR3 loop spans 13 amino acids. Trimming removed 0 bases at V and 4 bases at J, with 7 bases between. Per the germline V gene, CDR1 is SGDLS and CDR2 is YYNGEE. CDR3 residues: CASSVGQFTEAFF. The DNA for the CDR3 is TGTGCCAGCAGCGTAGGGCAATTCACTGAAGCTTTCTTT. Drawing the rest from reference TRBV9 and TRBJ1-1, the complete variable domain is DSGVTQTPKHLITATGQRVTLRCSPRSGDLSVYWYQQSLDQGLQFLIQYYNGEERAKGNILERFSAQQFPDLHSELNLSSLELGDSALYFCASSVGQFTEAFFGQGTRLTVV.

This clonotype appeared many times. The chain recombines TRBV9 with TRBJ2-3, with D perhaps assigned TRBD1 or TRBD2 (5 bases each). The CDR3 consists of 15 residues. CDR1 is SGDLS and CDR2 is YYNGEE in the germline V gene. Trimming took 0 bases from V and 2 from J, leaving 10 bases between them. The CDR3 region has the DNA TGTGCCAGCAGCGTAGGGGGACCCGCCACAGATACGCAGTATTTT. It is translated as CASSVGGPATDTQYF. Using reference TRBV9 and TRBJ2-3 for the parts outside the CDR3, the full variable domain is DSGVTQTPKHLITATGQRVTLRCSPRSGDLSVYWYQQSLDQGLQFLIQYYNGEERAKGNILERFSAQQFPDLHSELNLSSLELGDSALYFCASSVGGPATDTQYFGPGTRLTVL.

Ten or more counts support this clonotype. V usage is TRBV9 and J usage is TRBJ2-5; 12 bases fit TRBD2. The V and J ends lost 4 bases and 5 bases, in that order; junction bases with no gene match: 6. Germline values: CDR1 SGDLS, CDR2 YYNGEE. The CDR3 loop spans 15 amino acids. CDR3 DNA sequence: TGTGCCAGCAGCTTAGGACTAGCGGGACAGGAGACCCAGTACTTC. This encodes CASSLGLAGQETQYF.

This clonotype was seen at least ten times. This chain uses TRBV9 with TRBJ1-2; D is perhaps TRBD1 (5 bases). The CDR3 runs 15 residues. V gave up 3 bases and J gave up 7 bases, with 19 bases separating them. Germline V lookup: CDR1 SGDLS, CDR2 YYNGEE. CDR3 protein: CASSADDSHSAGYTF. The CDR3 DNA follows: TGTGCCAGCAGCGCAGATGACAGCCACTCCGCTGGCTACACCTTC.

This clonotype was recorded many times. The rearrangement links TRBV9 to TRBJ1-2; 8 nucleotides line up with TRBD1. Germline V gene sequence: CDR1 SGDLS, CDR2 YYNGEE. J was trimmed by 3 bases and V by 0 bases; bases with no gene match: 4. The CDR3 runs 15 residues. Here the CDR3 reads CASSVVSGGDYGYTF. The CDR3 DNA sequence: TGTGCCAGCAGCGTAGTATCAGGGGGCGACTATGGCTACACCTTC.

The chain has TRBV9 and TRBJ1-1; possibly TRBD1 for D (5 bases). The CDR3 totals 15 residues. Germline CDR1 and CDR2: SGDLS and YYNGEE. V was cut by 5 bases and J by 3 bases, with 17 bases left in between. CDR3 loop: CASRIVEGSDTEAFF. In nucleotides, the CDR3 is TGTGCCAGCAGAATAGTTGAGGGGTCGGACACTGAAGCTTTCTTT.

This clonotype has a handful of counts. The chain uses TRBV9 and TRBJ2-2, with 9 bases that match TRBD2. The trim removed 3 bases at V and 1 base at J, leaving 7 bases unmatched. The V gene's germline CDR1 is SGDLS and CDR2 YYNGEE. CDR3 length: 17 residues. The CDR3 DNA reads TGTGCCAGCAGCGCGGCGGGAGCGGGGGGGAACACCGGGGAGCTGTTTTTT. It specifies CASSAAGAGGNTGELFF.

The table lists this clonotype with many counts. The gene calls are TRBV9 and TRBJ2-5; D is perhaps TRBD1 or TRBD2 (5 bases each). V was pared by 1 base and J by 1 base, with 11 bases between. The CDR3 is 15 residues long. Germline-derived CDR1 and CDR2 are SGDLS and YYNGEE. CDR3 bases: TGTGCCAGCAGCGTAACAGGAGGTCCCCAAGAGACCCAGTACTTC. Translating gives CASSVTGGPQETQYF.

This clonotype came up many times. The chain employs TRBV9 and TRBJ2-5, with 11 bases lining up with TRBD2. J lost 2 bases, V lost 0 bases, and 3 bases had no gene match. The CDR3 runs to 16 residues. Germline loops: CDR1 SGDLS, CDR2 YYNGEE. This CDR3 is CASSVAGTSGQETQYF. The CDR3 DNA sequence: TGTGCCAGCAGCGTAGCCGGGACTAGCGGACAAGAGACCCAGTACTTC.

Ten or more counts support this clonotype. This chain connects TRBV9 to TRBJ2-5; D remains unclear. Trimming took off 1 base at V and 4 bases at J, with 11 bases between the two ends. CDR1 and CDR2 (germline): SGDLS, YYNGEE. The CDR3 is made up of 14 amino acids. The CDR3 coding sequence is TGTGCCAGCAGCGTAAGCAGTCGCCGAGAGACCCAGTACTTC. Translation gives CASSVSSRRETQYF.

The sample holds many counts of this clonotype. The chain employs TRBV9 and TRBJ2-1; the match to TRBD2 covers 13 bases. The CDR3 has 15 residues. V was clipped by 0 bases and J by 7 bases; unmatched bases: 1. Per the germline V gene, CDR1 is SGDLS and CDR2 is YYNGEE. The CDR3 protein is CASSVVGLAGNEQFF. The CDR3, as DNA: TGTGCCAGCAGCGTAGTGGGACTAGCGGGGAATGAGCAGTTCTTC.

DNA for the CDR3: TGTGCCAGCAGCGCGCAGACCACAGGCATCTCAGATACGCAGTATTTT. This sequence encodes CASSAQTTGISDTQYF. The chain joins TRBV9 to TRBJ2-3; the D gene is possibly TRBD1 (5 bases). Germline values: CDR1 SGDLS, CDR2 YYNGEE. The CDR3 spans 16 residues. V was pared by 3 bases and J by 4 bases, with 18 bases between.

This clonotype has a count of ten or more. The V and J genes are TRBV9 and TRBJ2-5; D is perhaps TRBD1 or TRBD2 (8 bases each). CDR1 is SGDLS and CDR2 is YYNGEE in the germline V gene. The CDR3 covers 15 residues. V lost 2 bases and J lost 2, with 13 bases in between. The DNA of the CDR3 is TGTGCCAGCAGCGTTAGCGGGACAGGTCAAGAGACCCAGTACTTC. Its translation: CASSVSGTGQETQYF.

This clonotype occurred many times. The CDR3 region is CASSVWATGELFF. The CDR3 coding sequence is TGTGCCAGCAGCGTATGGGCCACCGGGGAGCTGTTTTTT. This chain joins TRBV9 and TRBJ2-2; D remains unclear. The ends were cut back, 1 base at V and 4 bases at J, with 5 bases in the middle. This CDR3 comprises 13 residues. CDR1 and CDR2 (germline): SGDLS, YYNGEE.

The table lists this clonotype with many counts. This sequence joins TRBV9 and TRBJ2-1, with D perhaps TRBD1 (6 bases). V lost 1 base to trimming and J lost 8 bases, with 16 bases between them. Germline V gives CDR1 SGDLS, CDR2 YYNGEE. This CDR3 region has 15 residues. The chain's CDR3 is CASSVIQGTQDEQFF. In DNA, the CDR3 is TGTGCCAGCAGCGTAATACAGGGAACCCAGGATGAGCAGTTCTTC.

Ten or more counts support this clonotype. The gene calls are TRBV9 and TRBJ1-2; TRBD1 is a possible D gene (5 bases). Germline V CDR1 and CDR2: SGDLS, YYNGEE. The CDR3 is 14 residues long. The V end was cut by 4 bases, the J end by 5 bases, with 15 bases between. The CDR3 protein is CASSPTGAGYGYTF. The CDR3 DNA reads as TGTGCCAGCAGCCCAACAGGCGCCGGGTATGGCTACACCTTC.